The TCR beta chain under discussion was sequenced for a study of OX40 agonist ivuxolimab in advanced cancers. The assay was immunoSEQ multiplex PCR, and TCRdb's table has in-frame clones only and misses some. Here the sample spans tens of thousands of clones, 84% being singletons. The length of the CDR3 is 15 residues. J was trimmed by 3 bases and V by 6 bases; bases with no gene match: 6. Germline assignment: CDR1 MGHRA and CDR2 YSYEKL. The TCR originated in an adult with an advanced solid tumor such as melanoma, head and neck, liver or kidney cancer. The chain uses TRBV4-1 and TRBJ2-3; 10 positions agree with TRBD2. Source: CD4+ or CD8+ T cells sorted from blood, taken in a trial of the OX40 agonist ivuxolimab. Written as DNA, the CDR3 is TGCGCCAGCAGGGAACTAGCGGGGCTTACAGATACGCAGTATTTT. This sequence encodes CASRELAGLTDTQYF.